This TCR beta chain was identified in a study of blood T cell repertoires in COVID-19. Study context: There were acute and convalescent COVID-19 samples, and they came from the United States, Italy and Spain.

The assay was immunoSEQ multiplex PCR, and TCRdb's table has in-frame clones only and misses some. The sample lists 150,000 to 200,000 clones; 84% were seen once. The sequenced sample consisted of peripheral blood. The receptor's source is a woman older than 75 with COVID-19, enrolled during active disease.

CDR3 loop: CASSKGVGVSNQPQHF. The CDR3 region has the DNA TGTGCCAGCAGTAAGGGCGTAGGGGTTAGCAATCAGCCCCAGCATTTT. The chain links TRBV6-2 or TRBV6-3 to TRBJ1-5; D possibly corresponds to TRBD1 (5 bases). Between the trimmed V and J ends, which lost 5 bases and 0 bases, there was a span of 14 bases. There are 16 residues in the CDR3. Germline V CDR1 and CDR2: MNHEY, SVGEGT.